This T cell receptor beta chain appears in the sequencing data of a study of OX40 agonist ivuxolimab in advanced cancers. Study context: Eligibility admitted prior anti-PD-1, anti-PD-L1 or anti-CTLA-4 therapy; approximately 40% had some. Study results and limitations: Expanded peripheral T cell antigen specificity was not determined.

Regarding this clone: Its target is unknown.

Method: immunoSEQ multiplex PCR; TCRdb's copy keeps in-frame clones and lacks some. The data show tens of thousands of clones, around 88% seen once. This CDR3 spans 14 amino acids. CDR1 is LNHDA and CDR2 is SQIVND in the germline V gene (reference sequence). Trimming stripped 3 bases from V and 6 bases from J, with 14 bases between. V and J are TRBV19 and TRBJ1-1; maybe TRBD1 (6 bases). This TCR came from an adult with an advanced solid tumor such as melanoma, head and neck, liver or kidney cancer. Sequenced material: CD4+ or CD8+ T cells sorted from blood, taken in a trial of the OX40 agonist ivuxolimab. The CDR3 spells CASSMYRENAEAFF. The CDR3 DNA reads TGTGCCAGTAGTATGTACAGGGAAAACGCTGAAGCTTTCTTT.